Below are 3 T cell receptor beta chains sequenced from a single sample in a study of cytomegalovirus exposure and HLA in healthy donors. TCRdb keeps only in-frame clones here, not all; method: immunoSEQ multiplex PCR. The sample contains about 160,000 clones, roughly nine tenths of which appear only once. The material sequenced was PBMCs. Every receptor here comes from a woman aged 25 to 39 in good health and CMV-seronegative.

V is TRBV30 and J is TRBJ2-7; 7 nucleotides match TRBD2. The CDR3 is 14 amino acids. The J segment lost 5 bases and the V segment lost 8 bases, leaving 15 bases of the junction unmatched. CDR1 is GTSNPN and CDR2 is SVGIG in the germline V gene (reference sequence). CDR3 sequence: CAAHPRGSTHEQYF. DNA of the CDR3: TGTGCCGCCCACCCCCGCGGGAGTACCCACGAGCAGTACTTC.

This chain connects TRBV4-1 to TRBJ2-2; D not certain. Germline loops: CDR1 MGHRA, CDR2 YSYEKL. Trimming stripped 2 bases from V and 4 bases from J, with 2 bases between. CDR3 length: 12 amino acids. CDR3 region: CASSQFTGELFF. The CDR3, as DNA: TGCGCCAGCAGCCAATTCACCGGGGAGCTGTTTTTT.

The chain carries TRBV5-4 and TRBJ2-7; 7 bases map to TRBD1. This CDR3 has 14 amino acids. J lost 0 bases, V lost 2 bases, and 2 bases had no gene match. Germline CDR1 and CDR2: SGHNT and YYREEE (reference sequence). The CDR3 region has the DNA TGTGCCAGCAGCTTCAGGGGGTCCTCCTACGAGCAGTACTTC. Amino acid sequence: CASSFRGSSYEQYF.